These 15 T cell receptor beta chains share one sample of origin, sequenced in a study of cytomegalovirus exposure and HLA in healthy donors. This PCR relied on a set of 60 Vbeta primers and 13 Jbeta primers. Data came from immunoSEQ multiplex PCR; TCRdb stores just in-frame clones and leaves some out. Altogether under 200,000 clones are present, approximately 85% being singletons, with the ten largest covering 2% to 2.5%. The sample comprised PBMCs. The receptors here all came from a woman aged 45 to 65 in good health and CMV-seronegative.

V usage is TRBV6-6 and J usage is TRBJ1-1, with 8 positions matching TRBD1. This CDR3 comprises 14 residues. Unmatched junction bases numbered 16, after V lost 7 bases and J lost 12 bases. Germline V gives CDR1 MNHNY, CDR2 SVGAGI (reference sequence). CDR3 amino acids: CASKFPGQDAKSFF. The CDR3 DNA sequence: TGTGCCAGCAAATTCCCGGGACAGGACGCAAAGTCTTTCTTT.

This clone appeared a single time. V and J are TRBV4-1 and TRBJ2-1, with 15 bases lining up with TRBD2. The CDR3 runs to 15 residues. Germline trimming cut 4 bases from V and 7 bases from J; bases unmatched to any gene: 2. Looked up from germline, CDR1 is MGHRA and CDR2 is YSYEKL. The CDR3 region has the DNA TGCGCCAGCAGCCTAGGACTAGCGGGAGGGAATGAGCAGTTCTTC. Its protein product is CASSLGLAGGNEQFF.

This rearrangement joins TRBV28 to TRBJ1-5; possible D gene TRBD1, 6 bases. The germline V and J ends were trimmed by 6 bases and 3 bases, with 9 bases remaining between them. Germline assignment: CDR1 MDHEN and CDR2 SYDVKM. The CDR3 contains 13 residues. CDR3 sequence (DNA): TGTGCCAGCAGCGGACAGCTCAATCAGCCCCAGCATTTT. This gives the protein CASSGQLNQPQHF.

The chain uses TRBV21-1 and TRBJ1-2. TRBV21-1 is flagged as a pseudogene. The CDR3 is made up of 15 amino acids. The CDR3 nucleotides read TGTGCCAGCAGCCGGGAGGGGGCGCAAAAGCATGGCTACACCTTC. It is translated as CASSREGAQKHGYTF.

This rearrangement joins TRBV5-1 to TRBJ2-5, with 10 positions matching TRBD2. The CDR3 contains 17 residues. The trim removed 4 bases at V and 5 bases at J, leaving 14 bases unmatched. CDR1 SGHRS and CDR2 YFSETQ come from the germline V gene. CDR3 sequence reads: CASSLRGLASGPETQYF. The CDR3, as DNA: TGCGCCAGCAGCCTGCGGGGACTAGCGAGTGGGCCGGAGACCCAGTACTTC.

This clone was recorded once. This chain uses TRBV29-1 with TRBJ2-1, with TRBD2 identical over 7 bases. V lost 0 bases to trimming and J lost 3 bases; unmatched junction nucleotides: 8. The germline V gene encodes CDR1 SQVTM and CDR2 ANQGSEA. The CDR3 is 16 residues long. The CDR3: CSVEDRGREHYNEQFF. The DNA for the CDR3 is TGCAGCGTTGAAGATCGTGGGCGGGAGCACTACAATGAGCAGTTCTTC.

The J gene is TRBJ1-2, the V gene TRBV6-5; 9 bases map to TRBD1. The CDR3 sequence is 11 residues long. In germline, CDR1 is MNHEY, CDR2 SVGAGI. In nucleotides, the CDR3 is TGTGGTGCGGGACAGGGACATGGCTACACCTTC. This codes for CGAGQGHGYTF.

This clone was counted only a few times. This chain uses TRBV27 with TRBJ2-7; D is uncertain. This CDR3 contains 15 residues. Germline lookup yields CDR1 MNHEY and CDR2 SMNVEV (reference sequence). The ends were cut back, 7 bases at V and 4 bases at J, with 20 bases in the middle. DNA of the CDR3: TGTGCCAGCAAACAATCCGGAACAGACCAATACGAGCAGTACTTC. Translating gives CASKQSGTDQYEQYF.

The chain has TRBV10-3 and TRBJ1-3; 7 nucleotides line up with TRBD1. The CDR3 has 16 residues. Germline V gene lookup returns CDR1 ENHRY and CDR2 SYGVKD. J lost 3 bases, V lost 2 bases, and 7 bases had no gene match. The CDR3 reads CAISEPDQGDGNTIYF. In DNA form, the CDR3 reads TGTGCCATCAGTGAGCCGGACCAGGGGGATGGAAACACCATATATTTT.

The J gene is TRBJ2-3, the V gene TRBV7-3; 8 nucleotides align to TRBD2. The germline CDR1 and CDR2 sequences are SGHTA and FQGTGA. The junction had 4 bases not matched to a gene; V was cut back by 5 bases and J by 3 bases. The CDR3 sequence is 14 residues long. The CDR3: CASSQSGRTDTQYF. The DNA for the CDR3 is TGTGCCAGCAGCCAGAGCGGGAGAACAGATACGCAGTATTTT.

The chain combines TRBV4-3 with TRBJ1-2; D may be TRBD1 (6 bases). CDR3 length: 17 amino acids. V lost 6 bases to trimming and J lost 3 bases, with 23 bases between them. Per germline, CDR1 LGHNA and CDR2 YSLEER. The CDR3 DNA reads TGCGCCAGCAGAGATAACGCAGGGGCTTCTGGATACTATGGCTACACCTTC. Translated, it gives CASRDNAGASGYYGYTF.

This clone was counted once. V usage is TRBV5-1 and J usage is TRBJ2-6, with D maybe TRBD1 (5 bases). The CDR3 length is 17 residues. Germline CDR1 is SGHRS and CDR2 is YFSETQ. Trimming left V 5 bases short and J 0 bases short, with 15 bases between. CDR3 in DNA: TGCGCCAGCAGGATGATGGCAGGGCTCTCTGGGGCCAACGTCCTGACTTTC. Translated: CASRMMAGLSGANVLTF.

V usage is TRBV28 and J usage is TRBJ2-4; D may be TRBD2 (5 bases). Trimming left V 2 bases short and J 3 bases short, with 20 bases between. The CDR3 loop spans 18 amino acids. Germline values: CDR1 MDHEN, CDR2 SYDVKM. In nucleotides, the CDR3 is TGTGCCAGCAGTTTAGCATTGCACCTCCTAGAGGGCAAAAACATTCAGTACTTC. Translation gives CASSLALHLLEGKNIQYF.

The gene calls are TRBV28 and TRBJ2-7; a weak D match, TRBD1 (5 bases). The V end was cut by 3 bases, the J end by 6 bases, with 15 bases between. CDR3 length: 14 amino acids. Per germline, CDR1 MDHEN and CDR2 SYDVKM. The CDR3 DNA is TGTGCCAGCAGTTTGGGCAGGGAAAGTAGCGAGCAGTACTTC. This gives the protein CASSLGRESSEQYF.

The chain carries TRBV7-8 and TRBJ2-3; 14 bases match TRBD2. The CDR3 loop spans 16 amino acids. Unmatched junction bases numbered 4, after V lost 4 bases and J lost 4 bases. CDR1 is SGHVS, CDR2 FQNEAQ, per germline. This chain's CDR3 is CASSSTSGRAADTQYF. Written as DNA, the CDR3 is TGTGCCAGCAGCTCGACTAGCGGGAGGGCTGCAGATACGCAGTATTTT. Full variable domain (missing parts from reference TRBV7-8 and TRBJ2-3): GAGVSQSPRYKVAKRGQDVALRCDPISGHVSLFWYQQALGQGPEFLTYFQNEAQLDKSGLPSDRFFAERPEGSVSTLKIQRTQQEDSAVYLCASSSTSGRAADTQYFGPGTRLTVL.